This T cell receptor (beta chain) originates from a study of graft-versus-host responses after intestinal transplantation. Study details: Multivisceral, liver-intestinal, or isolated intestinal grafts went to recipients. Anti-thymocyte globulin was used for induction in all recipients, who then took tacrolimus and steroids for approximately 3 years.

Sequencing used immunoSEQ multiplex PCR; TCRdb keeps in-frame clones, though not all of them. The table shows roughly 120,000 clones, with around 90% occurring only once. This clone appeared a few times. What it binds is not known. Notes on the study in general: Subjects displaying graft-donor T cell macrochimerism possessed elevated graft-versus-host to host-versus-graft clonal ratios inside allografts.

This CDR3 has 14 residues. CDR1 and CDR2 from the germline V gene are SEHNR and FQNEAQ (reference sequence). The V and J ends lost 1 base and 3 bases, in that order; junction bases with no gene match: 2. The receptor was derived from a human donor who was the organ donor for an intestinal transplant. Specimen: unstimulated CD4+ T cells sorted from spleen or lymph node cells, collected before transplant. This chain links TRBV7-9 with TRBJ2-7; 8 bases align to TRBD2. Here the CDR3 DNA reads TGTGCCAGCAGCTTAGGCGGGAGGTACTACGAGCAGTACTTC. As protein: CASSLGGRYYEQYF. Variable domain in full (rest from reference TRBV7-9 and TRBJ2-7): DTGVSQNPRHKITKRGQNVTFRCDPISEHNRLYWYRQTLGQGPEFLTYFQNEAQLEKSRLLSDRFSAERPKGSFSTLEIQRTEQGDSAMYLCASSLGGRYYEQYFGPGTRLTVT.